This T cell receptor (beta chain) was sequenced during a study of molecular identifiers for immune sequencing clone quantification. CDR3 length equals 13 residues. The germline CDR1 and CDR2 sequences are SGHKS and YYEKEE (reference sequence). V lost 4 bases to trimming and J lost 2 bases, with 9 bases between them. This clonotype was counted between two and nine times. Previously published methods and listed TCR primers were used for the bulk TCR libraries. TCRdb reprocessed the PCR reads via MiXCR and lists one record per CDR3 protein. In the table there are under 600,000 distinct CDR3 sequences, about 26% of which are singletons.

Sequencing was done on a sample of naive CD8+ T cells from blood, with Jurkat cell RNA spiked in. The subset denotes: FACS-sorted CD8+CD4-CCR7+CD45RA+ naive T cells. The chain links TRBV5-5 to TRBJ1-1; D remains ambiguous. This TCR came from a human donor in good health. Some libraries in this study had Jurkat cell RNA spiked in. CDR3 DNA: TGTGCCAGCAGCGATCTCCTTAACACTGAAGCTTTCTTT. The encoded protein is CASSDLLNTEAFF.